Listed below are T cell receptor beta chains from one sample, sequenced in a study of T cells in Graves' hyperthyroidism and ophthalmopathy. MiXCR was run by TCRdb on the multiplex PCR reads, yielding one entry per CDR3 protein. The sample records a few hundred thousand distinct CDR3 sequences, approximately 44% being singletons. The specimen sequenced was peripheral blood or thyroid tissue (not recorded which). The receptor source for this set is a woman aged 18-29 years with Graves' hyperthyroidism. The CDR3 runs from the conserved cysteine through the conserved F or W. A D gene is named only where the DNA matches it firmly. Expanded clones get a size class; other rows say once, few or many, or leave the size out.

J,D,V,size,DNA,CDR3
TRBJ2-7,-,TRBV5-4,-,TGCGCCAGCAGCCAAGATGAGGGGGTTGGTCAGCCCCAGCAGTACTTC,CASSQDEGVGQPQQYF
TRBJ2-2,-,TRBV7-9,-,TGTGCCAGCACCCCCATCGGGGAGCTGTTTTTT,CASTPIGELFF
TRBJ1-1,-,TRBV20-1,-,TGCAGCTTGGTCACAGGGTTTTCGAACACTGAAGCTTTCTTT,CSLVTGFSNTEAFF
TRBJ2-5,-,TRBV5-1,many,TGCGCCAGCAGCTTGATCTCTAGAGCGAACCAAGAGACCCAGTACTTC,CASSLISRANQETQYF
TRBJ1-6,-,TRBV10-3,many,TGTGCCATCAGTGCGGGGGACACCTCTTCACCCCTCCACTTT,CAISAGDTSSPLHF
TRBJ2-7,-,TRBV2,-,TGTGCCAGCAGTGAAGCGTGGCAGTACTTC,CASSEAWQYF
TRBJ1-6,TRBD1,TRBV7-9,-,TGTGCCAGCAGCAAGGGGGCGTATTCACCCCTCCACTTT,CASSKGAYSPLHF
TRBJ1-3,-,TRBV15,many,TGTGCCACCAGCAGAACGAACCTGGACTCTGGAAACACCATATATTTT,CATSRTNLDSGNTIYF
TRBJ2-3,TRBD1,TRBV7-9,-,TGTGCCAGCGGCAGACAGGGTTGGACAGATACGCAGTATTTT,CASGRQGWTDTQYF
TRBJ2-7,-,TRBV10-3,-,TGTGCCATCAGTGAGTCGTCTAGCGTTACCGAGCAGTACTTC,CAISESSSVTEQYF
TRBJ2-6,TRBD2,TRBV20-1,many,TGCAGTGCTCAAGGACTAGCGGGATCTGGGGCCAACGTCCTGACTTTC,CSAQGLAGSGANVLTF
TRBJ2-5,TRBD1,TRBV6-5,-,TGTGCCAGCAGTTACGACAGGGTGACCCAGTACTTC,CASSYDRVTQYF
TRBJ1-5,-,TRBV6-4,-,TGTGCCAGCAAGGGTGGGCCCGGGGGCGGCAATCAGCCCCAGCATTTT,CASKGGPGGGNQPQHF
TRBJ1-5,-,TRBV24-1,many,TGTGCCACCAGTGTTAATAGCAATCAGCCCCAGCATTTT,CATSVNSNQPQHF
TRBJ2-7,TRBD1,TRBV20-1,-,TGCAGTGCTAGAGGGGACAGGGAGGGCCCCTCCTACGAGCAGTACTTC,CSARGDREGPSYEQYF
TRBJ1-1,-,TRBV27,many,TGTGCCAGCAGCTTGACAGAGAACACTGAAGCTTTCTTT,CASSLTENTEAFF
TRBJ2-2,TRBD2,TRBV10-2,-,TGCGCCAGCAGCTCGGGACTAGCGGGACGTAAGGGCCCTTCCAGCGGGGAGCTGTTTTTT,CASSSGLAGRKGPSSGELFF
TRBJ2-2,-,TRBV29-1,-,TGCAGCAGTTTTGGACAGCTGGGTTCCGGGGAGCTGTTTTTT,CSSFGQLGSGELFF
TRBJ1-1,TRBD1,TRBV29-1,many,TGCAGCGTTTCGACGGGACAGGGGGCTGAAGCTTTCTTT,CSVSTGQGAEAFF